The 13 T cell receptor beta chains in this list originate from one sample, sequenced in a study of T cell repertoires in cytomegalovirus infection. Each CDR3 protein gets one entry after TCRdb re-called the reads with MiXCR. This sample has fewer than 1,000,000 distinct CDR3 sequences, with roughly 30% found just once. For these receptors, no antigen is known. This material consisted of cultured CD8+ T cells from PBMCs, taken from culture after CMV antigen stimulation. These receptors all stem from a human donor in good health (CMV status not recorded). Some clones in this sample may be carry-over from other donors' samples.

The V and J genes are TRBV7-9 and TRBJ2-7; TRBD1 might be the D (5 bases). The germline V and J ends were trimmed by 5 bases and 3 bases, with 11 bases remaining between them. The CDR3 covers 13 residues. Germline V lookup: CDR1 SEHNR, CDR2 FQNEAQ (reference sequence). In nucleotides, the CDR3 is TGTGCCAGCAGCCCAGTGGGGCGCTACGAGCAGTACGTC. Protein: CASSPVGRYEQYV.

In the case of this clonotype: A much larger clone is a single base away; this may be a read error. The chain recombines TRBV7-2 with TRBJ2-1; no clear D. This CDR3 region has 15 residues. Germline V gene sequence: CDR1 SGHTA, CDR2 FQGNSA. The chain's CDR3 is CANSSRDITYNEQFF. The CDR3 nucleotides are TGTGCCAACAGCTCAAGGGATATCACCTACAATGAGCAGTTCTTC.

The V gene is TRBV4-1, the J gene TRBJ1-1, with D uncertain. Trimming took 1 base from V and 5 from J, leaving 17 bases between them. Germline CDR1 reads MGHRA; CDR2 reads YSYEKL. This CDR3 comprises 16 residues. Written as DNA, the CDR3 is TGCGCCAGCAGCCAAGTAGGAGGAATAGACGGGACTGAAGCTTTCTTT. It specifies CASSQVGGIDGTEAFF.

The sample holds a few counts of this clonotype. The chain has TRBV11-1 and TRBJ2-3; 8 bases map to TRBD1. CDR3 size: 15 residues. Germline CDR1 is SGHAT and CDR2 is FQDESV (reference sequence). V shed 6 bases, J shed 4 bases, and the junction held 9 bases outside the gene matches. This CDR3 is CASRREGGQADTQYF. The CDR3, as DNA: TGTGCCAGCAGAAGAGAAGGGGGACAGGCAGATACGCAGTATTTT.

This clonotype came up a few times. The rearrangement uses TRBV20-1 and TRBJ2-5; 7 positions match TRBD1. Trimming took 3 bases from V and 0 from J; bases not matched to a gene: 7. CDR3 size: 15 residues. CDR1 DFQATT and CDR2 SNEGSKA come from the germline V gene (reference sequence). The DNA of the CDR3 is TGCAGTGCTAGCAGGGGCAGGGGGTACCAAGAGACCCAGTACTTC. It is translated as CSASRGRGYQETQYF.

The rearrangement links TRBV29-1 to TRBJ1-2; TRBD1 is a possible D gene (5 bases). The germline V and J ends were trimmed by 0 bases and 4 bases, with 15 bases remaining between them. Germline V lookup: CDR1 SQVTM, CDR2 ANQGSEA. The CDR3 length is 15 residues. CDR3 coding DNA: TGCAGCGTTGAAGAAGGCTTAGGGGCGGCCTATGGCTACACCTTC. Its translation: CSVEEGLGAAYGYTF.

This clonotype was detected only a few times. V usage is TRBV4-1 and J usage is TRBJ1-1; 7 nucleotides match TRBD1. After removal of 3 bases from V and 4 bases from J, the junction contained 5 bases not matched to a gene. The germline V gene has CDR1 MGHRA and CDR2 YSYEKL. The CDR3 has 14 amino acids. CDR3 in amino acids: CASSQDRSATEAFF. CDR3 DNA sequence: TGCGCCAGCAGCCAGGACAGGTCAGCCACTGAAGCTTTCTTT.

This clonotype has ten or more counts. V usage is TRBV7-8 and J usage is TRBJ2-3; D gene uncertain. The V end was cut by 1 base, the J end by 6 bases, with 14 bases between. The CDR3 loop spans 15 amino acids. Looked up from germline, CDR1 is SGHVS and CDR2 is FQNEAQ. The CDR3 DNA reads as TGTGCCAGCAGCTTAGTTACAGATCAGTCTGATACGCAGTATTTT. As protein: CASSLVTDQSDTQYF. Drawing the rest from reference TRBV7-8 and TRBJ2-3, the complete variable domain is GAGVSQSPRYKVAKRGQDVALRCDPISGHVSLFWYQQALGQGPEFLTYFQNEAQLDKSGLPSDRFFAERPEGSVSTLKIQRTQQEDSAVYLCASSLVTDQSDTQYFGPGTRLTVL.

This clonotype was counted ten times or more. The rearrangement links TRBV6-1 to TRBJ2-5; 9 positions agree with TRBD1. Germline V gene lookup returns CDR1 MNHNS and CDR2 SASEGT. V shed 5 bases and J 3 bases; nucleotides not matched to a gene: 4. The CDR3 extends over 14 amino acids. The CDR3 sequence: CASSRDRDEETQYF. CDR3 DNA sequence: TGTGCCAGCAGTCGGGACAGGGACGAAGAGACCCAGTACTTC.

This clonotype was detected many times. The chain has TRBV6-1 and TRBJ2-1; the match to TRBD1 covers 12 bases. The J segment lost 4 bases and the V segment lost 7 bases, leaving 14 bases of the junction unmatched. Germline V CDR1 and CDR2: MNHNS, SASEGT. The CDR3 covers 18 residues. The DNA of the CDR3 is TGTGCCAGCATAACCGGGACAGGGGGCAGGAGCGGGTACAATGAGCAGTTCTTC. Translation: CASITGTGGRSGYNEQFF.

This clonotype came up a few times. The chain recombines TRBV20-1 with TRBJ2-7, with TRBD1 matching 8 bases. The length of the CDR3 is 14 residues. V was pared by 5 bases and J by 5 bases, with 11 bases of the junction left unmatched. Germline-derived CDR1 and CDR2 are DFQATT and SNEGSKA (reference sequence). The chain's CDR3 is CSAFRQGIANEQYF. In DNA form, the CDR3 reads TGCAGTGCTTTCCGACAGGGGATAGCAAACGAGCAGTACTTC.

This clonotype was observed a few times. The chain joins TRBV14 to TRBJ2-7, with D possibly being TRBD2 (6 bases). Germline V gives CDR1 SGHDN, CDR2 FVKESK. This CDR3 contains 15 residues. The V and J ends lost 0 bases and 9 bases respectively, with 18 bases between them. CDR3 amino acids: CASSQDRGGAAGQYF. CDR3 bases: TGTGCCAGCAGCCAAGATCGGGGAGGTGCGGCGGGGCAGTACTTC.

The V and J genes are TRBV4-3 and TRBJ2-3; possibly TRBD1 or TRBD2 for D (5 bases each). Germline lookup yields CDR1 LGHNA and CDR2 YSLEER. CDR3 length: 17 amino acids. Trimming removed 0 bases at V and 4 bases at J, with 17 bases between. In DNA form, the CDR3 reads TGCGCCAGCAGCCAAGATCGAACCCGAAGGGGAGCAGATACGCAGTATTTT. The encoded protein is CASSQDRTRRGADTQYF.